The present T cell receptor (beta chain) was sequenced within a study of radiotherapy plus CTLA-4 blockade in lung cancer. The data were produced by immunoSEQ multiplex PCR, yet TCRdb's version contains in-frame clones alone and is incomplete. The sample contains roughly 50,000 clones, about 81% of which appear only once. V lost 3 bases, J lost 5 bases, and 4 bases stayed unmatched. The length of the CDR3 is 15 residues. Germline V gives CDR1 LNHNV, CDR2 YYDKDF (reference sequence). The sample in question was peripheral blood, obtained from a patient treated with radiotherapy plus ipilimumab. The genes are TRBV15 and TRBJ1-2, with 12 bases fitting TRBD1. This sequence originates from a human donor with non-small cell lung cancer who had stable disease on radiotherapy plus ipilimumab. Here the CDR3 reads CATSRGTGGVYGYTF. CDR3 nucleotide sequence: TGTGCCACCAGCAGGGGGACAGGGGGCGTTTATGGCTACACCTTC.